These T cell receptor beta chains were read from a single sample in a study of CD8 T cells in Susac syndrome. TCRdb passed the immunoSEQ multiplex PCR reads through MiXCR, listing each CDR3 protein once. The sample lists more than 90,000 distinct CDR3 sequences; just under 95% were seen once. Sequenced material: CD4+ T cells from PBMCs. Receptors were obtained from a human donor with multiple sclerosis. Each CDR3 is given with its conserved first and last residue. Fields, in order: V gene, D gene, clone size, J gene, CDR3 length, CDR3 protein, CDR3 DNA. D genes are given only for firm matches. The size field is filled for only some rows; it gives once, few, many or a size class.

TRBV5-1	-	-	TRBJ1-2	16	CASRDGAGAGSLSYTF	TGCGCCAGCAGGGACGGGGCGGGGGCCGGATCCTTGAGCTACACCTTC
TRBV5-1	-	-	TRBJ2-3	13	CASSSRNTDTQYF	TGCGCCAGCAGCTCTCGCAACACAGATACGCAGTATTTT
TRBV3-1	TRBD2	-	TRBJ2-1	18	CASSPTRRLALIYNEQFF	TGTGCCAGCAGCCCTACTAGAAGACTAGCCCTTATTTACAATGAGCAGTTCTTC
TRBV29-1	TRBD2	few	TRBJ2-5	14	CSVGVAGVQETQYF	TGCAGCGTTGGTGTAGCGGGGGTCCAAGAGACCCAGTACTTC
TRBV29-1	-	-	TRBJ1-1	10	CSATFTEAFF	TGCAGCGCTACCTTCACTGAAGCTTTCTTT
TRBV27	-	-	TRBJ2-7	15	CASSHNPGPNYEQYF	TGTGCCAGCAGTCATAACCCGGGACCTAACTACGAGCAGTACTTC
TRBV29-1	-	-	TRBJ1-1	13	CSAIREEDAEAFF	TGCAGCGCAATACGGGAGGAAGACGCTGAAGCTTTCTTT
TRBV21-1	-	-	TRBJ1-5	17	CASSKRKGPNSNQPQHF	TGTGCCAGCAGCAAAAGGAAAGGACCCAATAGCAATCAGCCCCAGCATTTT
TRBV4-1	TRBD1	-	TRBJ1-1	15	CASSQVDRKNTEAFF	TGCGCCAGCAGCCAGGTGGACAGGAAGAACACTGAAGCTTTCTTT
TRBV7-9	-	-	TRBJ2-7	11	CASSFQLEQYF	TGTGCCAGCAGCTTCCAGCTTGAGCAGTACTTC
TRBV2	-	-	TRBJ1-2	15	CASSARFGAVYGYTF	TGTGCCAGCAGTGCCCGCTTTGGGGCGGTCTATGGCTACACCTTC
TRBV19	-	-	TRBJ2-3	13	CASSTTGTDTQYF	TGTGCCAGTAGTACCACAGGGACAGATACGCAGTATTTT
TRBV10-3	-	-	TRBJ1-2	13	CAGHGGVAYGYTF	TGTGCCGGACACGGGGGGGTTGCCTATGGCTACACCTTC
TRBV20-1	-	-	TRBJ1-5	14	CSARQGWSNQPQHF	TGCAGTGCTAGACAGGGCTGGAGCAATCAGCCCCAGCATTTT
TRBV7-9	-	-	TRBJ1-1	15	CASSLAGTGIPLGIF	TGTGCCAGCAGCTTAGCGGGGACCGGCATACCTTTGGGGATCTTT
TRBV7-2	-	-	TRBJ1-2	14	CASSLSGSNYGYTF	TGTGCCAGCAGCTTAAGTGGCAGTAACTATGGCTACACCTTC